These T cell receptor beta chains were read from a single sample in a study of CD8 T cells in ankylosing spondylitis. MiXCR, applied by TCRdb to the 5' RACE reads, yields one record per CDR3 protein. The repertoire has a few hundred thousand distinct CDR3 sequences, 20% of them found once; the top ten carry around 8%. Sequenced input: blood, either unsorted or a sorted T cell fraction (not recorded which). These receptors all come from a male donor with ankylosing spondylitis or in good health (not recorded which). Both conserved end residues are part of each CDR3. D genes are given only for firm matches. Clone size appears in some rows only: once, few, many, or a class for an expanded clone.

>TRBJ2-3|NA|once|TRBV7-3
TGTGCCAGCAGCTATAGCGGCTATAGCACAGATACGCAGTATTTT
CASSYSGYSTDTQYF
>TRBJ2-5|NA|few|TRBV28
TGTGCCAGCAGTTATCCCCCAGAGACCCAGTACTTC
CASSYPPETQYF
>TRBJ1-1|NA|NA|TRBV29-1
TGCAGCGTTGATTTCGGAGGGGGCACTGAAGCTTTCTTT
CSVDFGGGTEAFF
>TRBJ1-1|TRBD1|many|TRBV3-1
TGTGCCAGCAGCCCTCGGACAGGGGGAGGGGGTGAGGCTTTCTTT
CASSPRTGGGGEAFF
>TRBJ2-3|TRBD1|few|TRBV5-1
TGCGCCAGCAGCTTGATTGGGGACAGGCGCACAGATACGCAGTATTTT
CASSLIGDRRTDTQYF
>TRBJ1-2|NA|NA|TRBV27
TGTGCCAGCAGTTACCGGGGCAGTGACTATGGCTACACCTTC
CASSYRGSDYGYTF
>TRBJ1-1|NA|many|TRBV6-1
TGTGCCAGCATCCCGGGGGGAACCACTGAAGCTTTCTTT
CASIPGGTTEAFF
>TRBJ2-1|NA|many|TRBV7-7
TGTGCCAGCAGCCCCCTCTTAGGGCCGTACAATGAGCAGTTCTTC
CASSPLLGPYNEQFF
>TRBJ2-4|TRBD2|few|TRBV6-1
TGTGCCAGCAGTCTGACTAGCGGGGGGCCGGGAGCCAAAAACATTCAGTACTTC
CASSLTSGGPGAKNIQYF
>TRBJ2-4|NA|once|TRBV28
TGTGCCAGCAGTCGGTCCAAAAACATTCAGTACTTC
CASSRSKNIQYF
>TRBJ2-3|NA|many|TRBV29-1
TGCAGCGCCGCCGCCGACCATTCCAGCACAGATACGCAGTATTTT
CSAAADHSSTDTQYF
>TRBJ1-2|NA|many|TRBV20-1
TGCAGTGCTATTCGGACAGACTATGGCTACACCTTC
CSAIRTDYGYTF
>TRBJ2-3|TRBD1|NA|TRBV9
TGTGCCAGCAGCGTAGGGCCGGACAGGGGGGTAGATACGCAGTATTTT
CASSVGPDRGVDTQYF
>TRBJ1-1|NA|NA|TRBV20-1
TGCAGTGCTAGGGGCAGGGCCCTCCTGAACACTGAAGCTTTCTTT
CSARGRALLNTEAFF
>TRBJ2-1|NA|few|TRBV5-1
TGCGCCAGCAGCCCCTCTAGGGCGAGATACTACAATGAGCAGTTCTTC
CASSPSRARYYNEQFF
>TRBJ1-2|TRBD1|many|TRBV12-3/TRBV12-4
TGTGCCAGCAGTCTAGGACAGGGGCCGGATGGCTACACCTTC
CASSLGQGPDGYTF
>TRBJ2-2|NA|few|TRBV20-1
TGCAGTGCCCAGTTAGGGGGGGTCAACACCGGGGAGCTGTTTTTT
CSAQLGGVNTGELFF
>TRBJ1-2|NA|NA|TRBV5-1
TGCGCCAGCAGCGGTGCAGTTAACTATGGCTACACCTTC
CASSGAVNYGYTF
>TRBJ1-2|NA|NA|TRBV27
TGTGCCAGCAGTTTAGTCGCAGGGAGGAGAGGCTACACCTTC
CASSLVAGRRGYTF
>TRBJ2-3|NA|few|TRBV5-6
TGTGCCAGCAGCTTGGGCACAGTGTTTCAATTAACAGATACGCAGTATTTT
CASSLGTVFQLTDTQYF
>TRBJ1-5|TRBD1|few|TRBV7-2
TGTGCCAGCAGCTTGGGGACAGGGGTGGGACAGCCCCAGCATTTT
CASSLGTGVGQPQHF
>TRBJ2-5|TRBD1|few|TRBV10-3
TGTGCCATCAGTGAGGCCGGACAGGGCTCAGAGACCCAGTACTTC
CAISEAGQGSETQYF
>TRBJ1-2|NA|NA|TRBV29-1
TGCAGCGTTGGTCGTGGGGCTACTAACTATGGCTACACCTTC
CSVGRGATNYGYTF
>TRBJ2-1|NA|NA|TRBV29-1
TGCAGCGTAACCCTGGGACGTACTTACAATGAGCAGTTCTTC
CSVTLGRTYNEQFF
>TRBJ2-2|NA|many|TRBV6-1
TGTGCCAGCACCACCGACGGGGTCGGGGAGCTGTTTTTT
CASTTDGVGELFF
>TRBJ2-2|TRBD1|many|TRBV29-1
TGCAGCGTTGAAGCGGGGACAGCTAACACCGGGGAGCTGTTTTTT
CSVEAGTANTGELFF
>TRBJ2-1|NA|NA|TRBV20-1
TGCAGTGCTACATTCGGGGCTAGCGAAACCAATGAGCAGTTCTTC
CSATFGASETNEQFF
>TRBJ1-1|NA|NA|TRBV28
TGTGCCAGCAGTGCCTGGTACACTGAAGCTTTCTTT
CASSAWYTEAFF
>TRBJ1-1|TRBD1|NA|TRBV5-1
TGCGCCAGCAGCTTGGAGACAGGGGGCCTCACTGAAGCTTTCTTT
CASSLETGGLTEAFF
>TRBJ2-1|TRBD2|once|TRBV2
TGTGCCAGCAGTGACCTAGGACTAGCGCCAATCTTC
CASSDLGLAPIF
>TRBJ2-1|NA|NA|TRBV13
TGTGCCAGCAGCTTAGGCAGCAGGGTGAATGAGCAGTTCTTC
CASSLGSRVNEQFF
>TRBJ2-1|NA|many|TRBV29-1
TGCAGCGTGCCCCAGGCCTTCAATGAGCAGTTCTTC
CSVPQAFNEQFF
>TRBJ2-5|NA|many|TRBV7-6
TGTGCCAGCAGCTTAGCGCAGCAGACCCAGTACTTC
CASSLAQQTQYF
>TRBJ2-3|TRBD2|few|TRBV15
TGTGCCACCAGCAGTAGACTAGCGGGAGAAGATACGCAGTATTTT
CATSSRLAGEDTQYF
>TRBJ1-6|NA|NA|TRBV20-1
TGCAGTGCTAGTCTGGACGGGTATTCACCCCTCCACTTT
CSASLDGYSPLHF
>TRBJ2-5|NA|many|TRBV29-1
TGCAGCGTTGGAGGGCCGTCAGGGGAGACCCAGTACTTC
CSVGGPSGETQYF
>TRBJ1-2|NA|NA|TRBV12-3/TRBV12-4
TGTGCCAGCAGTCCCTCGCCGGGCCTGATTCGGGAATATGGCTACACCTTC
CASSPSPGLIREYGYTF
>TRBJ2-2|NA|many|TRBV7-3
TGTGCCAGCTCCGCGGGGTCCGGGGAGCTGTTTTTT
CASSAGSGELFF
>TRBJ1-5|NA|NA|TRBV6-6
TGTGCCAGCAGTTCGACAGTCAATCGGCCCCAGCATTTT
CASSSTVNRPQHF
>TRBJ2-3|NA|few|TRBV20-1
TGCAGTGCTGTACAGGGTACTAGCACAGATACGCAGTATTTT
CSAVQGTSTDTQYF
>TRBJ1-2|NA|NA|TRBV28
TGTGCCAGCAGTTTACAGGGTCGATATGGCTACACCTTC
CASSLQGRYGYTF
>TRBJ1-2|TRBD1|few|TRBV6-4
TGTGCCAGCAGTGACTCTGACAGGGTCCATGGCTACACCTTC
CASSDSDRVHGYTF
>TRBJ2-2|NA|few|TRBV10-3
TGTGCCATCTCTCTGTCCCCGGGTGCGAACACCGGGGAGCTGTTTTTT
CAISLSPGANTGELFF
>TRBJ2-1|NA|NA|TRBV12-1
TGTGCCAGCTTATCTAGGGGAGTCAGCGGGAGGTTTGAGCAGTTCTTC
CASLSRGVSGRFEQFF
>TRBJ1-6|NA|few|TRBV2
TGTGCCAGCGTGGGGATGGTGGGGAATTCACCCCTCCACTTT
CASVGMVGNSPLHF
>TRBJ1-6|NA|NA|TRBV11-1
TGTGCCAGCAGCTACGATATCAGGGGCTGGTCACCCCTCCACTTT
CASSYDIRGWSPLHF
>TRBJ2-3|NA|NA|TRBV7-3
TGTGCCAGCAGCTTAGACTCCTACACAGATACGCAGTATTTT
CASSLDSYTDTQYF
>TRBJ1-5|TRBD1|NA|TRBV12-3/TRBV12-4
TGTGCCAGCAGTTTTCAAACAGGGGGCAATCAGCCCCAGCATTTT
CASSFQTGGNQPQHF
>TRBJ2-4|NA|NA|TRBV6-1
TGTGCCAGCAGCAAACTGTCGGGAGCCAAAAACATTCAGTACTTC
CASSKLSGAKNIQYF
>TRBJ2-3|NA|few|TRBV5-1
TGCGCCAGCACGAGGGGCTCAGATACGCAGTATTTT
CASTRGSDTQYF
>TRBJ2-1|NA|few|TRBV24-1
TGTGCCACCAGTGATTTACGAGTATACAATGAGCAGTTCTTC
CATSDLRVYNEQFF
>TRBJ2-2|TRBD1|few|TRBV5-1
TGCGCCAGCAGCTCGGGCCTCGACAGGGCGACCGGGGAGCTGTTTTTT
CASSSGLDRATGELFF
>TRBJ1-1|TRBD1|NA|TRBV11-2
TGTGCCAGCAGCCCCCTTACAGGGGTCGGGACTGAAGCTTTCTTT
CASSPLTGVGTEAFF
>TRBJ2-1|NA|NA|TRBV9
TGTGCCAGCAGCGTAGCCCTTTGGGGGAATGGTGAGCAGTTCTTC
CASSVALWGNGEQFF